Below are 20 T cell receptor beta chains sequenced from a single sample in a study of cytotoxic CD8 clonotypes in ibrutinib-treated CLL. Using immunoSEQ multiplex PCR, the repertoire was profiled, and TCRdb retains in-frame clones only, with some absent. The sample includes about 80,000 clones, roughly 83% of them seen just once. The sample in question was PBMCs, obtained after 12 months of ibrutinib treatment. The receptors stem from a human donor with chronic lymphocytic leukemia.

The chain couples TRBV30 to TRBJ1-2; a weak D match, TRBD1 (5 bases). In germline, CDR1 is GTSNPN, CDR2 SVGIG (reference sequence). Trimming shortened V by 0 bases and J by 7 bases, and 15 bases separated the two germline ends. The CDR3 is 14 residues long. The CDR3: CAWSVGRSRGGYTF. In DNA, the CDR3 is TGTGCCTGGAGTGTAGGCAGGTCGAGGGGTGGCTACACCTTC.

The CDR3 region is CASTTGGGEQFF. The CDR3, as DNA: TGTGCCAGCACCACGGGGGGGGGTGAGCAGTTCTTC. The rearrangement joins TRBV6-5 to TRBJ2-1; 8 bases match TRBD2. Germline V gene data show CDR1 as MNHEY and CDR2 as SVGAGI. The CDR3 is 12 residues long. V lost 7 bases, J lost 9 bases, and 5 bases stayed unmatched.

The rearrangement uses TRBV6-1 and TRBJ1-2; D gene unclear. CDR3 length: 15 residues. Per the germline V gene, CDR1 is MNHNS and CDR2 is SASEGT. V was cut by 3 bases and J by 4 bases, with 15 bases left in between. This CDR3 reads CASSEGPEAVYGYTF. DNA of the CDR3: TGTGCCAGCAGTGAGGGCCCGGAGGCCGTCTATGGCTACACCTTC.

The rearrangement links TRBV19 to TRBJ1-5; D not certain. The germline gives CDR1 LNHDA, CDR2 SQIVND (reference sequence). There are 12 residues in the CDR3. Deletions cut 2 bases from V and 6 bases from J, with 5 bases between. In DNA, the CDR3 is TGTGCCAGTAGTATATGGGGTCAGCCCCAGCATTTT. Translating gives CASSIWGQPQHF.

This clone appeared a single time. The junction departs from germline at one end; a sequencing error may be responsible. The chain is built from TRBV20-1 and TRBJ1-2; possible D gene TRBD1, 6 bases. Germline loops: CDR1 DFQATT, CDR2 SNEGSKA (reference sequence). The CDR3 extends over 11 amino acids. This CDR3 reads CSANHRAERGF. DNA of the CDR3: TGCAGTGCGAACCACAGGGCCGAACGGGGCTTC.

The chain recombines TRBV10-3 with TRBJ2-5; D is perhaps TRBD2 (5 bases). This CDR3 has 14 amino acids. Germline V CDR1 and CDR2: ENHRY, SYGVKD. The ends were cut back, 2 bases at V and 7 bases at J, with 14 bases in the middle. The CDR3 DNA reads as TGTGCCATCAGTGAGGGCCCGGGGTTGGGGACCCAGTACTTC. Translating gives CAISEGPGLGTQYF.

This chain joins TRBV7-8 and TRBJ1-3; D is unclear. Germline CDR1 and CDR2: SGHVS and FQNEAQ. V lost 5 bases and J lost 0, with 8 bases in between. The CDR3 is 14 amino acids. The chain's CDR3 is CASSPLGSGNTIYF. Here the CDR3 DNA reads TGTGCCAGCAGCCCCCTAGGCTCTGGAAACACCATATATTTT.

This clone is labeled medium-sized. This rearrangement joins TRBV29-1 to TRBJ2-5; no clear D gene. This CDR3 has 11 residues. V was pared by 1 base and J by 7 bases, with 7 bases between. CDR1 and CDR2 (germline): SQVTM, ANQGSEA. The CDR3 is CSVEVRGTQYF. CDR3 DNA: TGCAGCGTTGAAGTCCGAGGGACCCAGTACTTC.

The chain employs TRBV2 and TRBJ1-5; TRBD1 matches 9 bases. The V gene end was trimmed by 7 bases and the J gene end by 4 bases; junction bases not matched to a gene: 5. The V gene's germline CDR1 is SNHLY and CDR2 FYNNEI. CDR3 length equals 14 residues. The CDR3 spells CASNAGQGNQPQHF. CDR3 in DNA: TGTGCCAGCAACGCGGGACAGGGAAATCAGCCCCAGCATTTT. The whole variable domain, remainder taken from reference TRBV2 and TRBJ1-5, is EPEVTQTPSHQVTQMGQEVILRCVPISNHLYFYWYRQILGQKVEFLVSFYNNEISEKSEIFDDQFSVERPDGSNFTLKIRSTKLEDSAMYFCASNAGQGNQPQHFGDGTRLSIL.

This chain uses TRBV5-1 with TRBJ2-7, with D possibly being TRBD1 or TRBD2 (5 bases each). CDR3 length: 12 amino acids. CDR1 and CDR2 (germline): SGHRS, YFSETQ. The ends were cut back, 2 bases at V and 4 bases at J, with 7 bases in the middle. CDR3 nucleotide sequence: TGCGCCAGCAGCTTTGGGGGTTACGAGCAGTACTTC. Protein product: CASSFGGYEQYF.

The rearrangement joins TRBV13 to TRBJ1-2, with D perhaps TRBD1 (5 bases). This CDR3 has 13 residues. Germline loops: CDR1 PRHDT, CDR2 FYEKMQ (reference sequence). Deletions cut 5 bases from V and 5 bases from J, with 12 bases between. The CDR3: CASSNRDEYGYTF. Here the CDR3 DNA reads TGTGCCAGCAGCAACCGGGACGAGTATGGCTACACCTTC.

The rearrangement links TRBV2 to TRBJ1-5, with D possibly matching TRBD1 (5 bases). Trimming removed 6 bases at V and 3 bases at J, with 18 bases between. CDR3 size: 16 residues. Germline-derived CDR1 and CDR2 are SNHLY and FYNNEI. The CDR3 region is CASSRRTRRSNQPQHF. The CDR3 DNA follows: TGTGCCAGCAGCAGAAGGACAAGGAGGTCCAATCAGCCCCAGCATTTT. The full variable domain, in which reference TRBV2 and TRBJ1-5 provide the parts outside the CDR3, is EPEVTQTPSHQVTQMGQEVILRCVPISNHLYFYWYRQILGQKVEFLVSFYNNEISEKSEIFDDQFSVERPDGSNFTLKIRSTKLEDSAMYFCASSRRTRRSNQPQHFGDGTRLSIL.

The CDR3 reads CASREAGPTDTQYF. CDR3 in DNA: TGTGCCAGCAGGGAGGCCGGGCCTACAGATACGCAGTATTTT. The rearrangement uses TRBV6-1 and TRBJ2-3, with D possibly matching TRBD2 (5 bases). V lost 6 bases to trimming and J lost 3 bases, with 13 bases between them. Germline-derived CDR1 and CDR2 are MNHNS and SASEGT. The CDR3 extends over 14 amino acids.

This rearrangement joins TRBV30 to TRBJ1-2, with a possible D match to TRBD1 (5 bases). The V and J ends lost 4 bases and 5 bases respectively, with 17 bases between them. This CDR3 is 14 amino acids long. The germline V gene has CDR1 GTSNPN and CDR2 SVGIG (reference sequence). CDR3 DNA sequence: TGTGCCTGGAACAGACAGAGACTTTTGTATGGCTACACCTTC. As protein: CAWNRQRLLYGYTF.

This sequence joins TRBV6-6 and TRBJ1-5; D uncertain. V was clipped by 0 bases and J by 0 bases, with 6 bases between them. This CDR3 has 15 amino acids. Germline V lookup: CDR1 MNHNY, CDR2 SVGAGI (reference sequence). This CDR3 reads CASSYSGYSNQPQHF. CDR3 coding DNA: TGTGCCAGCAGTTACTCAGGGTATAGCAATCAGCCCCAGCATTTT.

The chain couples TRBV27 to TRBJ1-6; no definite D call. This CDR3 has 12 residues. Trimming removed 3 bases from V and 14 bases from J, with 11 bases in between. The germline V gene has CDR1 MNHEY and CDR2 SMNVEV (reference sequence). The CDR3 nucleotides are TGTGCCAGCAGTTTTATCGGTGGCACCCTCCACTTT. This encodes CASSFIGGTLHF.

The CDR3 spells CASSVAGQDQETQYF. The CDR3 DNA sequence: TGTGCCAGCAGCGTAGCTGGCCAAGACCAAGAGACCCAGTACTTC. The chain has TRBV9 and TRBJ2-5; D not certain. Trimming shortened V by 0 bases and J by 0 bases, and 9 bases separated the two germline ends. This CDR3 is built from 15 residues. The germline V gene has CDR1 SGDLS and CDR2 YYNGEE.

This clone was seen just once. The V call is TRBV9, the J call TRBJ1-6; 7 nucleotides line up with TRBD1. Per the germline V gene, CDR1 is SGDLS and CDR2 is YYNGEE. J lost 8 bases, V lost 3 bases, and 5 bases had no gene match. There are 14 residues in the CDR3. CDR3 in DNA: TGTGCCAGCAGCGAACAGGGGATTGATTCACCCCTCCACTTT. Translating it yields CASSEQGIDSPLHF.

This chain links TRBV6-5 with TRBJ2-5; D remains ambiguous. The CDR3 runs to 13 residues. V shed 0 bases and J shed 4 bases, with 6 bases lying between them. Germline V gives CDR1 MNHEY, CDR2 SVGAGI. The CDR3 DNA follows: TGTGCCAGCAGTTACTCCCAAGGAGAGACCCAGTACTTC. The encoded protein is CASSYSQGETQYF.

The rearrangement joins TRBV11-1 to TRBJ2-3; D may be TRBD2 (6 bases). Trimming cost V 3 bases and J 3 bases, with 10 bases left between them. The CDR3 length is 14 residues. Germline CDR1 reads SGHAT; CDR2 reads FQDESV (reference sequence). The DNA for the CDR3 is TGTGCCAGCAGCTTCGGAGGGAAAACAGATACGCAGTATTTT. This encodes CASSFGGKTDTQYF. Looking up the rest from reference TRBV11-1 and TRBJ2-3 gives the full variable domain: EAEVAQSPRYKITEKSQAVAFWCDPISGHATLYWYRQILGQGPELLVQFQDESVVDDSQLPKDRFSAERLKGVDSTLKIQPAELGDSAMYLCASSFGGKTDTQYFGPGTRLTVL.